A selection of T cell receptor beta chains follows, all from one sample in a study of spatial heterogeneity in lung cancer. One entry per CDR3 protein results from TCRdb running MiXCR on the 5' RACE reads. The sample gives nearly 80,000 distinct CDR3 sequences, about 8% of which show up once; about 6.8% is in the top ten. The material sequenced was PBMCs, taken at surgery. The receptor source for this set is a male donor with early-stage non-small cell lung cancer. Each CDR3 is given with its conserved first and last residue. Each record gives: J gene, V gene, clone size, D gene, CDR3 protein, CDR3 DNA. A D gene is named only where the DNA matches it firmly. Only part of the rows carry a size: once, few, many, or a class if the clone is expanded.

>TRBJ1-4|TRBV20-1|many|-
CSARDGRADEKLFF
TGCAGTGCTAGAGATGGGAGGGCGGATGAAAAACTGTTTTTT
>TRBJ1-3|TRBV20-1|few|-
CSAMRGSGNTIYF
TGCAGTGCTATGAGAGGCTCTGGAAACACCATATATTTT
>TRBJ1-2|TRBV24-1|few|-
CATSDFDNGYTF
TGTGCCACCAGTGATTTCGACAATGGCTACACCTTC
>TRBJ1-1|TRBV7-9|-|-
CASSTSQEPNTEAFF
TGTGCCAGCAGCACATCCCAGGAGCCGAACACTGAAGCTTTCTTT
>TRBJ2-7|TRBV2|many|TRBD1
CASSRGQGVSYEQYF
TGTGCCAGCAGTCGAGGACAGGGAGTATCCTACGAGCAGTACTTC
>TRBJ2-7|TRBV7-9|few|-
CASSRAEYEQYF
TGTGCCAGCAGCCGGGCAGAATACGAGCAGTACTTC
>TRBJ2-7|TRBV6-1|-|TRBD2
CASNSLPGGYYEQYF
TGTGCCAGCAACTCCCTCCCGGGAGGATACTACGAGCAGTACTTC
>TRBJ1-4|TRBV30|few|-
CAWTPGTRDEKLFF
TGTGCCTGGACCCCCGGGACCCGAGACGAAAAACTGTTTTTT
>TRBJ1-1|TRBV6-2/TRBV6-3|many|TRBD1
CASRATGAAEAFF
TGTGCCAGCAGAGCCACAGGGGCCGCTGAAGCTTTCTTT
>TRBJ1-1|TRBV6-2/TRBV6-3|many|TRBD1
CASSYPGQGSPEAFF
TGTGCCAGCAGTTACCCGGGACAGGGGTCCCCTGAAGCTTTCTTT
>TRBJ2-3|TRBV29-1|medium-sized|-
CSLSRAPDTQYF
TGCAGCTTAAGCCGGGCCCCAGATACGCAGTATTTT
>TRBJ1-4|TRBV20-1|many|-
CSARRGTNEKLFF
TGCAGTGCTAGAAGGGGAACTAATGAAAAACTGTTTTTT
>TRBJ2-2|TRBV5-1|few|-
CASSLTHVGTGELFF
TGCGCCAGCAGCTTGACCCATGTTGGCACCGGGGAGCTGTTTTTT
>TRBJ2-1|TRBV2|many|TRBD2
CASEDGRAWNEQFF
TGTGCCAGCGAGGACGGGAGGGCCTGGAATGAGCAGTTCTTC
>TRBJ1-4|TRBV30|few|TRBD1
CAWSGQLGEKLFF
TGTGCCTGGTCGGGACAGCTCGGGGAAAAACTGTTTTTT
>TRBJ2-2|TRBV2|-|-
CASGSEGVLTGELFF
TGTGCCAGCGGGAGCGAGGGGGTACTCACCGGGGAGCTGTTTTTT
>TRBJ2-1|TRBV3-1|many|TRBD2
CASSQGLAGGHEQFF
TGTGCCAGCAGCCAAGGTTTAGCGGGAGGGCATGAGCAGTTCTTC
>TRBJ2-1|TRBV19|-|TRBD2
CATLGLAGSKYNEQLF
TGTGCCACCCTGGGACTAGCGGGATCCAAATACAATGAGCAGCTCTTC
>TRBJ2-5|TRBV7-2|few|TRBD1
CASSQTGPSQYF
TGTGCCAGCAGCCAGACAGGGCCGTCCCAGTACTTC
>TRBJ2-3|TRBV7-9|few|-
CASSLGGHGTDTQYF
TGTGCCAGCAGCTTAGGGGGGCATGGCACAGATACGCAGTATTTT
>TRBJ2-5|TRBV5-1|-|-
CASTSTAWETQYF
TGCGCCAGCACTTCTACCGCCTGGGAGACCCAGTACTTC
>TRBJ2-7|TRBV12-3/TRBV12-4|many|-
CASLGGTELYEQYF
TGTGCCAGCCTGGGAGGGACAGAGCTTTACGAGCAGTACTTC
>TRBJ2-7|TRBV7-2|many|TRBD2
CASSPRRGRLGEQYF
TGTGCCAGCAGCCCCCGGCGCGGGAGGTTGGGCGAGCAGTACTTC
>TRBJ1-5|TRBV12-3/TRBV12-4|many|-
CASSLGGGEQPQHF
TGTGCCAGCAGTCTCGGCGGAGGGGAACAGCCCCAGCATTTT
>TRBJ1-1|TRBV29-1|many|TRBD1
CSVGESGQLNTEAFF
TGCAGCGTTGGAGAATCGGGACAGCTGAACACTGAAGCTTTCTTT
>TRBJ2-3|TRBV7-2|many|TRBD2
CASSLGLAGVADTQYF
TGTGCCAGCAGCTTAGGACTAGCGGGAGTGGCAGATACGCAGTATTTT
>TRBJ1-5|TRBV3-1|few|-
CASSHETTGNQPQHF
TGTGCCAGCAGCCACGAAACCACGGGCAATCAGCCCCAGCATTTT
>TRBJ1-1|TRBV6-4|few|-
CASRNQGNTEAFF
TGTGCCAGCAGGAATCAGGGAAACACTGAAGCTTTCTTT